The next 6 T cell receptor beta chains were all read from a single sample in a study of regulatory T cells in long-lasting Graves disease. Both iRepertoire HTBI primers and Arm-PCR of CDR3 regions were used to build the TCR beta libraries. A single record per CDR3 protein comes from TCRdb applying MiXCR to the multiplex PCR reads. The repertoire holds about 400,000 distinct CDR3 sequences, with 16% as singletons. Time point meaning: newly diagnosed GD, antithyroid drugs for less than 3 months. Researchers made the TCR library from RNA that was extracted from PBMCs. Separately, the same data were catalogued under a study of T cells in Graves' hyperthyroidism and ophthalmopathy.

Sequencing used peripheral blood mononuclear cells (PBMCs), obtained at new diagnosis, from a patient treated with antithyroid drugs. These receptors all stem from a woman aged 18-29 years with Graves disease.

This clonotype was found many times. This chain links TRBV20-1 with TRBJ2-1; maybe TRBD2 (5 bases). V shed 2 bases and J shed 4 bases, with 15 bases lying between them. The CDR3 totals 15 residues. The germline V gene has CDR1 DFQATT and CDR2 SNEGSKA (reference sequence). In nucleotides, the CDR3 is TGCAGTGCTAGACCCTTAGCGATCCTATACAATGAGCAGTTCTTC. Translation: CSARPLAILYNEQFF.

Many counts were recorded for this clonotype. This chain uses TRBV7-9 with TRBJ2-5; 7 nucleotides agree with TRBD2. Trimming cost V 7 bases and J 0 bases; bases outside gene matches: 11. CDR1 and CDR2 (germline): SEHNR, FQNEAQ (reference sequence). The CDR3 sequence is 16 residues long. As DNA, the CDR3 is TGTGCCAGCACCTACCCCGGGACTACCTACCAAGAGACCCAGTACTTC. Protein: CASTYPGTTYQETQYF.

This clonotype was observed at least ten times. This CDR3 reads CASSLGRIISYNEQFF. CDR3 in DNA: TGCGCCAGCAGCTTGGGTCGGATAATCTCCTACAATGAGCAGTTCTTC. This chain joins TRBV5-1 and TRBJ2-1; D is unclear. The CDR3 consists of 16 residues. Trimming removed 0 bases from V and 0 bases from J, with 10 bases in between. From germline, CDR1 is SGHRS and CDR2 YFSETQ.

Ten or more counts support this clonotype. The chain has TRBV27 and TRBJ2-5; D is unresolved. CDR1 MNHEY and CDR2 SMNVEV come from the germline V gene (reference sequence). The CDR3 is 17 amino acids. V lost 2 bases and J 5 bases, leaving 21 bases between the germline ends. The CDR3 coding sequence is TGTGCCAGCAGTTTAGGATCAGAGACGGCAATGGGGGAGACCCAGTACTTC. This translates into CASSLGSETAMGETQYF.

The rearrangement links TRBV2 to TRBJ1-6; 9 nucleotides line up with TRBD1. V dropped 5 bases and J dropped 11; count of bases not matched to a gene: 10. Per the germline V gene, CDR1 is SNHLY and CDR2 is FYNNEI. CDR3 size: 15 residues. The CDR3 region has the DNA TGTGCCAGCAGTTTGTCCGGGACAGGGAATACACCCCTCCACTTT. This encodes CASSLSGTGNTPLHF.

To note about this clonotype: At one end the junction does not follow the germline gene, possibly because of a read error. The rearrangement links TRBV20-1 to TRBJ2-5, with 8 bases fitting TRBD2. The germline gives CDR1 DFQATT, CDR2 SNEGSKA (reference sequence). This CDR3 has 16 amino acids. The CDR3 DNA reads as TGCAGTACTAGAGGGGCGGCGGGGGGCAGGGGAGAGACCCAGTACTTC. Protein sequence: CSTRGAAGGRGETQYF.